This TCR beta chain appears in the sequencing data of a study of cytomegalovirus exposure and HLA in healthy donors. About the research overall: The same platform was used for the 120 validation repertoires and the roughly 680 first-cohort repertoires, a later analysis reported.

Study-wide points: Rare TCR sequences predominated, though certain public TCRs were found in many donors. Cytomegalovirus-associated TCR beta chains were listed, numbering around 150.

Notes on this clone: Its antigen is currently unknown.

The repertoire was sequenced with immunoSEQ multiplex PCR; TCRdb's copy has only in-frame clones and lacks some. The repertoire includes 110,000 or so clones, around 85% of them detected once, and around 3.1% sits in the top ten. Germline-derived CDR1 and CDR2 are KGHSH and LQKENI. Between the trimmed V and J ends, which lost 3 bases and 1 base, there was a span of 12 bases. The CDR3 covers 15 residues. Sample: PBMCs. The chain employs TRBV18 and TRBJ1-1; perhaps TRBD1 as D (6 bases). This TCR was recovered from a woman aged 18 to 35 in good health and CMV-seronegative. CDR3 DNA: TGTGCCAGCTCACCTTACAGGGAGAGGAACACTGAAGCTTTCTTT. The encoded protein is CASSPYRERNTEAFF.